This TCR beta chain is from a study of regulatory T cells in long-lasting Graves disease. As for time point: newly diagnosed GD, antithyroid drugs for less than 3 months. Making the TCR library involved RNA that had been extracted from PBMCs. This clonotype was detected ten times or more. What it binds is unknown. iRepertoire HTBI primers and Arm-PCR of CDR3 regions built TCR beta libraries. TCRdb called the multiplex PCR reads again in MiXCR, with one record for every CDR3 protein. Altogether under 500,000 distinct CDR3 sequences are present, less than 20% being singletons, with the ten largest covering roughly a tenth. Whole-study findings and limits: It was peripheral blood alone, not thyroid tissue, that was studied.

The CDR3 length is 14 residues. Trimming removed 2 bases at V and 1 base at J, with 8 bases between. Separately, the same data were catalogued under a study of T cells in Graves' hyperthyroidism and ophthalmopathy.

The sample consisted of peripheral blood mononuclear cells (PBMCs), taken at new diagnosis, from a patient treated with antithyroid drugs. The sequence came from a woman aged 25 to 39 with Graves disease. This chain connects TRBV12-3 or TRBV12-4 to TRBJ1-1; D unresolved. The CDR3 nucleotides read TGTGCCAGCAGTTTAAGTCCGGGGAACACTGAAGCTTTCTTT. It encodes CASSLSPGNTEAFF.